The rows below give T cell receptor beta chains drawn from one sample of a study of cytomegalovirus exposure and HLA in healthy donors. The protocol was immunoSEQ multiplex PCR, while the TCRdb copy is restricted to in-frame clones and leaves out a portion. The sample records approximately 120,000 clones, roughly three quarters being singletons. Sequenced: PBMCs. Receptor source: a man aged 25-45 years in good health and CMV-seronegative. Both conserved end residues are part of each CDR3. D genes are given only for firm matches. A clone size is listed for some rows: how often the clone was seen (once, few, many), or a class if it is expanded.

D gene: NA
J gene: TRBJ2-2
clone size: NA
V gene: TRBV7-9
CDR3 protein: CASSLEPSRGAGELFF
CDR3 DNA: TGTGCCAGCAGCTTAGAACCGTCCCGGGGAGCCGGGGAGCTGTTTTTT

D gene: TRBD1
J gene: TRBJ2-5
clone size: NA
V gene: TRBV15
CDR3 protein: CATSRGPGQGARETQYF
CDR3 DNA: TGTGCCACCAGCAGAGGCCCCGGACAGGGGGCTCGAGAGACCCAGTACTTC

D gene: NA
J gene: TRBJ1-2
clone size: NA
V gene: TRBV10-2
CDR3 protein: CASKQAGHYGYTF
CDR3 DNA: TGCGCCAGCAAGCAAGCAGGGCACTATGGCTACACCTTC

D gene: TRBD2
J gene: TRBJ2-5
clone size: NA
V gene: TRBV29-1
CDR3 protein: CSVGGGGGQETQYF
CDR3 DNA: TGCAGCGTTGGGGGCGGGGGGGGCCAGGAGACCCAGTACTTC

D gene: NA
J gene: TRBJ2-7
clone size: few
V gene: TRBV14
CDR3 protein: CASSGAYEQYF
CDR3 DNA: TGTGCCAGCAGCGGAGCCTACGAGCAGTACTTC

D gene: NA
J gene: TRBJ2-3
clone size: NA
V gene: TRBV9
CDR3 protein: CASSVAGNSDTQYF
CDR3 DNA: TGTGCCAGCAGCGTAGCTGGTAACTCGGATACGCAGTATTTT

D gene: NA
J gene: TRBJ2-7
clone size: few
V gene: TRBV29-1
CDR3 protein: CSVAGEAYEQYF
CDR3 DNA: TGCAGCGTTGCGGGGGAGGCTTACGAGCAGTACTTC

D gene: TRBD1
J gene: TRBJ2-7
clone size: NA
V gene: TRBV4-1
CDR3 protein: CASSPNLGTDYEQYF
CDR3 DNA: TGCGCCAGCAGCCCCAATCTAGGGACAGACTACGAGCAGTACTTC

D gene: TRBD2
J gene: TRBJ2-1
clone size: NA
V gene: TRBV7-9
CDR3 protein: CASSSGTREYNEQFF
CDR3 DNA: TGTGCCAGCAGCTCCGGGACTAGGGAATACAATGAGCAGTTCTTC

D gene: NA
J gene: TRBJ1-5
clone size: NA
V gene: TRBV5-1
CDR3 protein: CASSPDSLSNQPQHF
CDR3 DNA: TGCGCCAGCAGCCCGGACAGCCTTAGCAATCAGCCCCAGCATTTT

D gene: NA
J gene: TRBJ2-4
clone size: NA
V gene: TRBV10-3
CDR3 protein: CAISDRFSGVNIQYF
CDR3 DNA: TGTGCCATCAGTGATCGGTTTTCGGGGGTAAACATTCAGTACTTC

D gene: NA
J gene: TRBJ2-7
clone size: once
V gene: TRBV5-5
CDR3 protein: CASSFGSRDEQYF
CDR3 DNA: TGTGCCAGCAGCTTCGGAAGCCGGGACGAGCAGTACTTC

D gene: NA
J gene: TRBJ1-3
clone size: once
V gene: TRBV5-5
CDR3 protein: CASSLHREGGNTIYF
CDR3 DNA: TGTGCCAGCAGCTTGCACAGGGAGGGTGGAAACACCATATATTTT

D gene: TRBD2
J gene: TRBJ2-4
clone size: NA
V gene: TRBV27
CDR3 protein: CASSTGLGNIQYF
CDR3 DNA: TGTGCCAGCAGTACCGGACTAGGAAACATTCAGTACTTC

D gene: TRBD1
J gene: TRBJ1-4
clone size: NA
V gene: TRBV2
CDR3 protein: CASSEGGTAFNEKLFF
CDR3 DNA: TGTGCCAGCAGTGAAGGAGGGACAGCATTTAATGAAAAACTGTTTTTT

D gene: TRBD2
J gene: TRBJ2-1
clone size: NA
V gene: TRBV4-3
CDR3 protein: CASSQNSGSSYNEQFF
CDR3 DNA: TGCGCCAGCAGCCAAAATAGCGGGAGCTCCTACAATGAGCAGTTCTTC

D gene: TRBD2
J gene: TRBJ2-1
clone size: NA
V gene: TRBV25-1
CDR3 protein: CASSEPSSGSKQFF
CDR3 DNA: TGTGCCAGCAGTGAACCAAGTAGCGGGAGTAAGCAGTTCTTC